This T cell receptor beta chain stems from a study of blood T cell repertoires in COVID-19. Background on the study: COVID-19 samples collected from the United States, Italy and Spain covered acute and convalescent phases.

The CDR3 is 15 residues long. V shed 1 base and J 7 bases; nucleotides not matched to a gene: 4. The germline V gene encodes CDR1 SGHAT and CDR2 FQNNGV. Profiling relied on immunoSEQ multiplex PCR, and the TCRdb table lists in-frame clones only, not all of them. The data hold under 200,000 clones, with approximately 83% observed a single time. J is TRBJ2-7 and V is TRBV11-2; TRBD2 aligns across 13 bases. The sample was peripheral blood. This receptor was obtained from a man aged 60 to 75 with acute or convalescent COVID-19. CDR3 DNA: TGTGCCAGCAGCTTAGGGACTAGCGGGAGAGGAGAGCAGTACTTC. Amino acids: CASSLGTSGRGEQYF.